Below are 3 T cell receptor beta chains sequenced from a single sample in a study of cytomegalovirus exposure and HLA in healthy donors. PCR amplification relied on 60 Vbeta primers (plus 13 Jbeta primers). Profiling relied on immunoSEQ multiplex PCR, and the TCRdb table lists in-frame clones only, not all of them. The sample carries 140,000 to 150,000 clones, approximately 80% recorded once. The material sequenced was PBMCs. The receptor source for this set is a woman aged 40-49 years in good health and CMV-seropositive.

The chain links TRBV7-3 to TRBJ2-5; 10 nucleotides match TRBD2. The CDR3 consists of 16 residues. CDR1 SGHTA and CDR2 FQGTGA come from the germline V gene. The V segment lost 4 bases and the J segment 5 bases; nucleotides outside the gene matches: 10. DNA of the CDR3: TGTGCCAGCAGCTCGAGAGCGGGGGGGCCTTTGGAGACCCAGTACTTC. It codes for CASSSRAGGPLETQYF.

The chain joins TRBV27 to TRBJ2-5; possible D gene TRBD2, 5 bases. Judging by the DNA end, TRBJ2-7 fits better; the J call may be wrong. The CDR3 is 14 residues long. The germline CDR1 and CDR2 sequences are MNHEY and SMNVEV (reference sequence). This CDR3 is CASTTMGSSYEQYF. The CDR3 coding sequence is TGTGCCAGCACCACAATGGGGAGCTCCTACGAGCAGTACTTC.

The chain has TRBV12-5 and TRBJ2-3; TRBD1 is a possible D gene (6 bases). CDR3 length: 19 residues. V lost 0 bases, J lost 3 bases, and 22 bases lay in between. CDR1 is LGHNT and CDR2 is FRNRAP in the germline V gene. In nucleotides, the CDR3 is TGTGCTAGTGGTTTGGTACTTGGGGGCACTCCGGTGGATACAGATACGCAGTATTTT. Residues: CASGLVLGGTPVDTDTQYF. Complete variable domain (other parts from reference TRBV12-5 and TRBJ2-3): DARVTQTPRHKVTEMGQEVTMRCQPILGHNTVFWYRQTMMQGLELLAYFRNRAPLDDSGMPKDRFSAEMPDATLATLKIQPSEPRDSAVYFCASGLVLGGTPVDTDTQYFGPGTRLTVL.